The clone carrying this T cell receptor (beta chain) was picked up a small number of times. The sample is drawn from a study of metastatic and nonmetastatic thyroid tumors. The wider study: From malignant and benign thyroid patients, repertoires in blood and in tumor or nodule tissue were compared.

CDR3 length: 20 amino acids. The J segment lost 2 bases and the V segment lost 5 bases, leaving 14 bases of the junction unmatched. The germline CDR1 and CDR2 sequences are SEHNR and FQNEAQ (reference sequence). Until they underwent thyroid surgery, no patient had received any treatment. TCRdb re-analyzed the PCR reads using MiXCR. Among around 41,000 clones listed, 3% to 3.5% were seen once. The chain has TRBV7-9 and TRBJ2-3; 15 bases line up with TRBD2. Sequencing input: blood. The clonotype originates from a female donor with papillary thyroid cancer or a benign thyroid nodule (not recorded which). Some clones in this sample may be carry-over from other donors' samples. CDR3 sequence (DNA): TGTGCCAGCAGCAGGACATGGACTAGCGGGAGGGCACGGAACACAGATACGCAGTATTTT. Residues: CASSRTWTSGRARNTDTQYF.